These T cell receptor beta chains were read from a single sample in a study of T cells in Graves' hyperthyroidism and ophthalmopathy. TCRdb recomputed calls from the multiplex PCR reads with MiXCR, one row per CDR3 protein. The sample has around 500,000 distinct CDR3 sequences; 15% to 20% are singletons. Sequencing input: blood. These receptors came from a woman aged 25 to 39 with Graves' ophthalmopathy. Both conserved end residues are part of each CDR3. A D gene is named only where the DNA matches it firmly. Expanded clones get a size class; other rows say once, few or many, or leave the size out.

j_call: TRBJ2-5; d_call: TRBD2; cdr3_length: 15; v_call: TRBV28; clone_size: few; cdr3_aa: CASRLAGGLGETQYF; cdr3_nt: TGTGCCAGCCGACTAGCGGGCGGCTTGGGCGAGACCCAGTACTTC
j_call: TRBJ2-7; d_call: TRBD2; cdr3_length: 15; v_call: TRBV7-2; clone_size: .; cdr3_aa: CASSLRLAGGGEQYF; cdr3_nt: TGTGCCAGCAGCTTGAGACTAGCGGGAGGGGGCGAGCAGTACTTC
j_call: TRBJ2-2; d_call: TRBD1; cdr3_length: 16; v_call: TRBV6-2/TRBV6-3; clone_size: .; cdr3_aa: CASSQYRGRATGELFF; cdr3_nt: TGTGCCAGCAGTCAATACAGGGGGCGGGCCACCGGGGAGCTGTTTTTT
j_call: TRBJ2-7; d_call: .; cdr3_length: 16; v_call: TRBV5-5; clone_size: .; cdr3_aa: CASSLGRGRHYYEQYF; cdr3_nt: TGTGCCAGCAGCTTGGGGCGGGGGCGTCATTACTACGAGCAGTACTTC
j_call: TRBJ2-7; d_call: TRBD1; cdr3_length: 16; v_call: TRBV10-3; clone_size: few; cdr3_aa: CAISESPGQGGYEQYF; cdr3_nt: TGTGCCATCAGTGAGTCACCGGGACAGGGAGGCTACGAGCAGTACTTC
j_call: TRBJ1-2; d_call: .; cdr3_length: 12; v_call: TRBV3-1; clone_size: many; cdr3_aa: CASSQMWGGYTF; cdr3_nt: TGTGCCAGCAGCCAAATGTGGGGCGGCTACACCTTC
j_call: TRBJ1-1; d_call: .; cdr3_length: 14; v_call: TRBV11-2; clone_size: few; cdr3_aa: CASSSNPGSTEAFF; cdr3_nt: TGTGCCAGCAGCTCCAACCCAGGGAGCACTGAAGCTTTCTTT
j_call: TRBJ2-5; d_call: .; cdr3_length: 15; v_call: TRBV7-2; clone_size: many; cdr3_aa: CASSLGLFQVETQYF; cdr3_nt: TGTGCCAGCAGCTTAGGGCTGTTCCAGGTAGAGACCCAGTACTTC
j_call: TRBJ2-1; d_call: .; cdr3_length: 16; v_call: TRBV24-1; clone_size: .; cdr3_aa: CATSDPAGSSYNEQFF; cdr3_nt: TGTGCCACCAGTGACCCCGCAGGGAGCTCCTACAATGAGCAGTTCTTC
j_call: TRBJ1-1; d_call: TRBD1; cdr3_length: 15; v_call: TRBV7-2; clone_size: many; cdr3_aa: CASSLAPGGSTEAFF; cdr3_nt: TGTGCCAGCAGCTTAGCCCCAGGGGGGAGCACTGAAGCTTTCTTT
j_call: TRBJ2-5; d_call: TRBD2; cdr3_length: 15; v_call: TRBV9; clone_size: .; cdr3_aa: CASSASGLHQETQYF; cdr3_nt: TGTGCCAGCAGCGCCTCGGGACTACACCAAGAGACCCAGTACTTC
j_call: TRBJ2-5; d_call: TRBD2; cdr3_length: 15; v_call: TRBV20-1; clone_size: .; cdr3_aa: CSARTSGRAPETQYF; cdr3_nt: TGCAGTGCCCGGACTAGCGGGAGGGCCCCGGAGACCCAGTACTTC
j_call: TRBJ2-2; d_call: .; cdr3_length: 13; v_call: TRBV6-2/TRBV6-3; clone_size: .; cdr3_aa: CASGTSPAGELFF; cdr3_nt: TGTGCCAGCGGGACATCCCCGGCCGGGGAGCTGTTTTTT
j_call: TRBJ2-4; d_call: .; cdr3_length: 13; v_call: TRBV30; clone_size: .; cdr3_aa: CAWTEGERNIQYF; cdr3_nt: TGTGCCTGGACCGAAGGGGAGAGAAACATTCAGTACTTC
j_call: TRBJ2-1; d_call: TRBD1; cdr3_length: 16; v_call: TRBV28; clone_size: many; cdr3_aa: CASSLIDRVPDNEQFF; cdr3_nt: TGTGCCAGCAGTTTAATCGACAGGGTCCCCGACAATGAGCAGTTCTTC
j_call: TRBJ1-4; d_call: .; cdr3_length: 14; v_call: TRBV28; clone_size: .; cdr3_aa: CASSTGSSNEKLFF; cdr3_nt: TGTGCCAGCAGTACCGGGAGTTCTAATGAAAAACTGTTTTTT
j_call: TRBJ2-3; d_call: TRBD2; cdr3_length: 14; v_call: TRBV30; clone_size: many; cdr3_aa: CAWSVGSGRDTQYF; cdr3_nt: TGTGCCTGGAGTGTTGGTAGCGGGAGAGATACGCAGTATTTT
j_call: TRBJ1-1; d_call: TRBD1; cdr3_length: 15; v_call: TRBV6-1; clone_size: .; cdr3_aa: CASSAGGYKNTEAFF; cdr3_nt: TGTGCCAGCAGTGCAGGGGGCTACAAGAACACTGAAGCTTTCTTT
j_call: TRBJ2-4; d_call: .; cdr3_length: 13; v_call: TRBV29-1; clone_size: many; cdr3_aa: CSVGLELENIQYF; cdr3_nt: TGCAGCGTTGGTCTCGAACTCGAAAACATTCAGTACTTC
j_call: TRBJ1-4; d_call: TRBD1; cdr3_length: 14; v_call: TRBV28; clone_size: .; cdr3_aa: CASSTGGANEKLFF; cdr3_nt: TGTGCCAGCAGTACAGGGGGGGCTAATGAAAAACTGTTTTTT
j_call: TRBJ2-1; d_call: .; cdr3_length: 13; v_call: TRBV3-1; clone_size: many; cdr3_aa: CASSQGVRAEQFF; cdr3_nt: TGTGCCAGCAGCCAAGGAGTACGGGCTGAGCAGTTCTTC
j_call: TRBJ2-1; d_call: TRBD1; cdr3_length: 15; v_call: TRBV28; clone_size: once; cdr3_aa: CASRPPGQTYNEQSF; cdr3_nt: TGTGCCAGCAGGCCTCCGGGACAGACTTACAATGAGCAGTCCTTC
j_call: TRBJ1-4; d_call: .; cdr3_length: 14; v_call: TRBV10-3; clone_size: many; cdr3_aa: CAISGGQPNEKLFF; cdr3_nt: TGTGCCATCAGTGGTGGTCAGCCTAATGAAAAACTGTTTTTT
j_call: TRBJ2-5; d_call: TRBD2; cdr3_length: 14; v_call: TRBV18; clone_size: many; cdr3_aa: CASSSGREGETQYF; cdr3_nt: TGTGCCAGCTCATCCGGACGGGAGGGAGAGACCCAGTACTTC
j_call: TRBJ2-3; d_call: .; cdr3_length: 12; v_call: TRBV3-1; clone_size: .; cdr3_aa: CASNGDTDTQYF; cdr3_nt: TGTGCCAGCAACGGAGACACAGATACGCAGTATTTT
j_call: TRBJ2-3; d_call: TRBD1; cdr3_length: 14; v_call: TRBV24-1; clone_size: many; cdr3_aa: CATGQGVGSDTQYF; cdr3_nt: TGTGCCACGGGACAGGGGGTAGGCTCAGATACGCAGTATTTT
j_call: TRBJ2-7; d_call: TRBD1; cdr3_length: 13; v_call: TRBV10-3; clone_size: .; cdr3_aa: CAISERQGNEQYF; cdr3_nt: TGTGCCATCAGTGAACGACAGGGGAACGAGCAGTACTTC
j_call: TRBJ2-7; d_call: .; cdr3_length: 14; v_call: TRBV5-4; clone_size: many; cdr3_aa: CASSKNTGEDEQYF; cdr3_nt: TGTGCCAGCAGCAAAAATACAGGGGAGGACGAGCAGTACTTC
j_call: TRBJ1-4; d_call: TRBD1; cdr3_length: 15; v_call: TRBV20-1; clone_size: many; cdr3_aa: CSADSYGTGTDKLFF; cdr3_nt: TGCAGTGCTGATTCCTACGGGACAGGGACCGATAAACTGTTTTTT
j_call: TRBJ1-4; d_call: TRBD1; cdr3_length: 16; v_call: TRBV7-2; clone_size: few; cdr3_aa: CASSLGPLGQGGKLFF; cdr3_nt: TGTGCCAGCAGCTTAGGTCCCCTCGGACAGGGGGGAAAACTGTTTTTT
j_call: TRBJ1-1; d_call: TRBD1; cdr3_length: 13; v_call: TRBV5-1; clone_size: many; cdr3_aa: CASRSDRAGEAFF; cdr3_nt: TGCGCCAGCAGATCTGACAGGGCAGGTGAAGCTTTCTTT
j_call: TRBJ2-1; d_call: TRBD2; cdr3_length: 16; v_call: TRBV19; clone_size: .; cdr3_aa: CASSMGTSGRLGEQFF; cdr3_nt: TGTGCCAGTAGTATGGGAACTAGCGGGAGGTTGGGTGAGCAGTTCTTC
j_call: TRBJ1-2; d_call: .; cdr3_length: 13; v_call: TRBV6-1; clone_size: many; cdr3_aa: CASSSEPVDGYTF; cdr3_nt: TGTGCCAGCAGTTCCGAACCCGTGGATGGCTACACCTTC
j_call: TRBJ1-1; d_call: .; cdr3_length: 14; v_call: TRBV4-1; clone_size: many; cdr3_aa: CASSQGQMNTEAFF; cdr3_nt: TGCGCCAGCAGCCAAGGACAAATGAACACTGAAGCTTTCTTT
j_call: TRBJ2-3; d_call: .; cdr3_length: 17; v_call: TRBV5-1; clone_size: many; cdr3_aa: CASSLVGEKTSTDTQYF; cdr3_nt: TGCGCCAGCAGCTTGGTTGGCGAGAAGACTAGCACAGATACGCAGTATTTT
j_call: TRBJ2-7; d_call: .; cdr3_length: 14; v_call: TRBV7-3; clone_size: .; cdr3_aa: CASSRQSGSYEQYF; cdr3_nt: TGTGCCAGCAGCCGACAGAGTGGGTCCTACGAGCAGTACTTC
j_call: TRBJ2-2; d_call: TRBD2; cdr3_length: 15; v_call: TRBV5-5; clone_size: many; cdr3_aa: CASSFSGTSVGELFF; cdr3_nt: TGTGCCAGCAGCTTTTCCGGGACTAGCGTCGGGGAGCTGTTTTTT
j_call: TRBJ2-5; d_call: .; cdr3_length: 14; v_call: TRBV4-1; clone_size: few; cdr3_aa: CASSQDRLKDPKYF; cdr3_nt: TGCGCCAGCAGCCAAGATCGGTTGAAGGACCCTAAGTACTTC
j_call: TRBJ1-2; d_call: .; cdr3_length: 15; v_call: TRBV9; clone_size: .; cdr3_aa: CTSSVGGLRGDGYTF; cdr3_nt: TGTACCAGCAGCGTAGGGGGATTGAGGGGGGATGGCTACACCTTC
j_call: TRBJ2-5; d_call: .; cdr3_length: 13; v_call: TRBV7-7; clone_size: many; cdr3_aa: CASSLGGVETQYF; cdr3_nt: TGTGCTAGCAGCTTAGGTGGCGTCGAGACCCAGTACTTC
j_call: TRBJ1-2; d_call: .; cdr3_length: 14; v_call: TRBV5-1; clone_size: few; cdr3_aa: CASSLVTYPYGYTF; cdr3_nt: TGCGCCAGCAGCTTGGTAACATATCCGTATGGCTACACCTTC
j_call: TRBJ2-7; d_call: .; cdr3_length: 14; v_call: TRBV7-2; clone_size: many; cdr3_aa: CASRLVRGSYEQYF; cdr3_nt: TGTGCCAGCAGGCTAGTCAGGGGCTCCTACGAGCAGTACTTC
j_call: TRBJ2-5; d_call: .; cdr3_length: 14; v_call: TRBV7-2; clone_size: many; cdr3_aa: CASSPVREQETQYF; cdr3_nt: TGTGCCAGCAGCCCAGTTCGTGAGCAAGAGACCCAGTACTTC
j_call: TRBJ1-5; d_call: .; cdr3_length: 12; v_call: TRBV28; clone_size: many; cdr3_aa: CASCLSPQPQHF; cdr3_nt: TGTGCCAGCTGCTTGTCCCCTCAGCCCCAGCATTTT
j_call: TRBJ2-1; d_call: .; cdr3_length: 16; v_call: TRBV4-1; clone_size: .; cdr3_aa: CASSQEWQTLYNEQFF; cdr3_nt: TGCGCCAGCAGCCAAGAATGGCAGACCCTCTACAATGAGCAGTTCTTC
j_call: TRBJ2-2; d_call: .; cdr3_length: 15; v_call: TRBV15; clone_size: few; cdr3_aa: CATSRPPANTGELFF; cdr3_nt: TGTGCCACCAGCAGACCACCCGCGAACACCGGGGAGCTGTTTTTT
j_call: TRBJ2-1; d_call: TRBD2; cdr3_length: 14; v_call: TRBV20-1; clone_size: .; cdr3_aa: CSALAGGSYNEQFF; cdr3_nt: TGCAGTGCTTTAGCGGGAGGCTCCTACAATGAGCAGTTCTTC
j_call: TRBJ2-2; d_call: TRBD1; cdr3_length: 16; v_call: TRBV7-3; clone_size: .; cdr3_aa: CASSPTGGSVTGELFF; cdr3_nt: TGTGCCAGCAGCCCAACAGGGGGCTCAGTCACCGGGGAGCTGTTTTTT
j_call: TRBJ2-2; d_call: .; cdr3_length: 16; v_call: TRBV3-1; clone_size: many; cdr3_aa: CASSHWARGNTGELFF; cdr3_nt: TGTGCCAGCAGCCATTGGGCCAGGGGGAACACCGGGGAGCTGTTTTTT
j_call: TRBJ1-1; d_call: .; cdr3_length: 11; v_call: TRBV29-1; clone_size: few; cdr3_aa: CSGRGNTEAFF; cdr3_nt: TGCAGCGGCAGGGGGAACACTGAAGCTTTCTTT